This TCR beta chain came from a study of cytomegalovirus exposure and HLA in healthy donors. The CDR3 covers 15 residues. With 4 bases clipped from V and 10 bases from J, the junction kept 12 bases outside the gene matches. CDR1 is MGHRA and CDR2 is YSYEKL in the germline V gene. Use of 60 Vbeta and 13 Jbeta primers characterized the PCR. Only in-frame clones appear in the TCRdb table, and some are missing; sequencing was by immunoSEQ multiplex PCR. The sample contains under 200,000 clones, roughly 80% of which appear only once. Those who donated were healthy bone marrow donors. Findings and limits, study-wide: Within the data, a cluster of highly shared sequence variants was likely a sequencing artifact. V- and J-gene trimming of TCR beta was linked (in a later analysis) to a missense DCLRE1C variant.

In its sample, this clone was seen a few times. Its antigen is unknown. The chain couples TRBV4-1 to TRBJ2-1; 8 bases agree with TRBD2. The TCR originated in a man in his forties in good health and CMV-seropositive. The sequenced sample consisted of PBMCs. CDR3 region: CASSLLAEALGEQFF. The CDR3 coding sequence is TGCGCCAGCAGCCTACTAGCGGAAGCCCTTGGGGAGCAGTTCTTC.